This TCR beta chain was profiled in a study of radiotherapy plus CTLA-4 blockade in lung cancer. For the study at large: Objective responses were documented in roughly 20% of patients, with disease control in around 31%.

The CDR3 is 15 residues long. V lost 5 bases to trimming and J lost 3 bases; unmatched junction nucleotides: 8. CDR1 and CDR2 (germline): PRHDT, FYEKMQ (reference sequence). Using immunoSEQ multiplex PCR, the repertoire was profiled, and TCRdb retains in-frame clones only, with some absent. This table holds 51,000 or so clones, approximately 90% found once. Remarks on this clone: Its specificity is not known.

Study findings and constraints: There was expansion of tumor-derived TCR clones in blood after radiotherapy plus ipilimumab. Early clonal dynamics of blood T cells, together with interferon-beta, were reported as the best response predictor.

The V gene is TRBV13, the J gene TRBJ2-7, with 9 bases identical to TRBD2. The source is a human donor with non-small cell lung cancer whose response to radiotherapy plus ipilimumab could not be evaluated. This sample comprised peripheral blood, obtained from a patient treated with radiotherapy plus ipilimumab. DNA of the CDR3: TGTGCCAGCAGCATTTTAGCGGGAGCGGGCTACGAGCAGTACTTC. Its protein product is CASSILAGAGYEQYF.